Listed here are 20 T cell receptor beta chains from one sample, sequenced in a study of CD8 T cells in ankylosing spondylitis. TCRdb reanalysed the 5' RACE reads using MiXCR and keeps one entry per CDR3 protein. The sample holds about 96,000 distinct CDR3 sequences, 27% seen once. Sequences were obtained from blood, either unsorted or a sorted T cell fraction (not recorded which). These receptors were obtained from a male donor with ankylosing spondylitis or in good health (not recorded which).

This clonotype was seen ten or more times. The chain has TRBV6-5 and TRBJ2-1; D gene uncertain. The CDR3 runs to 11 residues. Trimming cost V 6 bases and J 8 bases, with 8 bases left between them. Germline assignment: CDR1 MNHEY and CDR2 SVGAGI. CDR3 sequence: CASSYLHEQFF. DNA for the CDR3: TGTGCCAGCAGCTACCTCCATGAGCAGTTCTTC.

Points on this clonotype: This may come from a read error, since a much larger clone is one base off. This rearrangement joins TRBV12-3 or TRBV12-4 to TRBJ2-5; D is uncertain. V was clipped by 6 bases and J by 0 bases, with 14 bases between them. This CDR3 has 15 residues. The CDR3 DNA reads TGTGCCAGCAGCCCCGGCAAGTGGCACCAAGAGACCCAGTACTTC. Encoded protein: CASSPGKWHQETQYF.

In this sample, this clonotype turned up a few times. CDR3 DNA sequence: TGTGCCAGCGGCACGGAGACTCACTACGAGCAGTACGTC. This sequence encodes CASGTETHYEQYV. The chain has TRBV28 and TRBJ2-7; D remains unclear. The CDR3 has 13 amino acids. Deletions cut 8 bases from V and 3 bases from J, with 14 bases between. The germline gives CDR1 MDHEN, CDR2 SYDVKM.

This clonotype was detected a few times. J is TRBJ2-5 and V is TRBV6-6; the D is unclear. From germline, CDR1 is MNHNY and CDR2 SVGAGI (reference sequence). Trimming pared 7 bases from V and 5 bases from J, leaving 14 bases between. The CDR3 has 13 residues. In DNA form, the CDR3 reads TGTGCCAGCACCAATTCGGACCCGGAGACCCAGTACTTC. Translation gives CASTNSDPETQYF.

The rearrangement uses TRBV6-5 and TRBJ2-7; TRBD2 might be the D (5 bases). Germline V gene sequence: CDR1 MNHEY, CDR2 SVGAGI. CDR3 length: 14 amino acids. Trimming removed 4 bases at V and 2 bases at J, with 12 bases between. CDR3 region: CASSSQTGTYEQYV. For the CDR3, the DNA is TGTGCCAGCAGTTCTCAGACGGGGACCTACGAGCAGTACGTC.

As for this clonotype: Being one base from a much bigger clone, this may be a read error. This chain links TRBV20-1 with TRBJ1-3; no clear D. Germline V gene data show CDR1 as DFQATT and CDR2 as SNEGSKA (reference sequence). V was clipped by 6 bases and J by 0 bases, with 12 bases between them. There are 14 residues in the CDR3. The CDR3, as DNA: TGCAGTGCCCAACCCTGGCGCTCTGGAAACACCATATATTTT. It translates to CSAQPWRSGNTIYF.

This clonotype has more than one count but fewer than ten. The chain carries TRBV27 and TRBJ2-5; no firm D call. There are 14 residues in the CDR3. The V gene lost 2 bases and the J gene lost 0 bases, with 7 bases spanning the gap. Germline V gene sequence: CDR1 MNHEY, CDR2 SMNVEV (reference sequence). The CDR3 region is CASSLGRDQETQYF. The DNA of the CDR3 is TGTGCCAGCAGTTTAGGCAGAGACCAAGAGACCCAGTACTTC.

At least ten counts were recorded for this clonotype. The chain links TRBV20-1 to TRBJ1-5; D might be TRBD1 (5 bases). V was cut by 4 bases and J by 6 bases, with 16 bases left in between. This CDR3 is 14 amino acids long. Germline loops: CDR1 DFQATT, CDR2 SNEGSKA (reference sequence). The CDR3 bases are TGCAGTGCTACCCCCGGCGGGGCGGGTCAGCCCCAGCATTTT. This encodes CSATPGGAGQPQHF.

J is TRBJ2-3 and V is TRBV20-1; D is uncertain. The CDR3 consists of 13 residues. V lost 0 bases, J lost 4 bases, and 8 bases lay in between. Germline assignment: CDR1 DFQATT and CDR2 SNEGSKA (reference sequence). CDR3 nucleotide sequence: TGCAGTGCTAGAGATCGGGCGGCAGATACGCAGTATTTT. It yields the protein CSARDRAADTQYF.

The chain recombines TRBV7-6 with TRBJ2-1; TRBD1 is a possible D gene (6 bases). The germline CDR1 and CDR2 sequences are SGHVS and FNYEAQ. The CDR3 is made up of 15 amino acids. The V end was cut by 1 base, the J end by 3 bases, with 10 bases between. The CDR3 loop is CASSLGGGLYNEQFF. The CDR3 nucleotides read TGTGCCAGCAGCTTAGGAGGGGGTCTCTACAATGAGCAGTTCTTC. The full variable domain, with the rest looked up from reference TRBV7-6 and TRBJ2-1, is GAGVSQSPRYKVTKRGQDVALRCDPISGHVSLYWYRQALGQGPEFLTYFNYEAQQDKSGLPNDRFSAERPEGSISTLTIQRTEQRDSAMYRCASSLGGGLYNEQFFGPGTRLTVL.

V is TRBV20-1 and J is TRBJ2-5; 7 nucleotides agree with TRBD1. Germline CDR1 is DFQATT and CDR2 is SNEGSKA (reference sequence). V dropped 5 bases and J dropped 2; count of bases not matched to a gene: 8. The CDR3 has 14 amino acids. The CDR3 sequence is CSAPTGTEQETQYF. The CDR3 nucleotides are TGCAGTGCTCCAACCGGGACAGAGCAAGAGACCCAGTACTTC.

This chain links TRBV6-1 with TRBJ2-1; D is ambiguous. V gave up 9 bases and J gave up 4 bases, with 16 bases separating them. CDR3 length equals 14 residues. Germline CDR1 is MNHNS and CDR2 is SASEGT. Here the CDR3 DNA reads TGTGCCAGTTGGGCCTCACCCGGGTACAATGAGCAGTTCTTC. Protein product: CASWASPGYNEQFF.

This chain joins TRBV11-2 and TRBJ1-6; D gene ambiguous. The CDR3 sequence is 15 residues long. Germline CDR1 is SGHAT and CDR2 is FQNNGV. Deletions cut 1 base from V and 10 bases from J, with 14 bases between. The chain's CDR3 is CASSLVRGESSPLHF. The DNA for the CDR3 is TGTGCCAGCAGCTTAGTGCGGGGTGAGTCGTCACCCCTCCACTTT.

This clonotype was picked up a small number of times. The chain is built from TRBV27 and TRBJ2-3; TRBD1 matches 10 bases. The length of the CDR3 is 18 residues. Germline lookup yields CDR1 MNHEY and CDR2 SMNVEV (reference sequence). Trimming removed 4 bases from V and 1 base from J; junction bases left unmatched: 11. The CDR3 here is CASSSRPTGTGGTDTQYF. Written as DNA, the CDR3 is TGTGCCAGCAGTTCCCGCCCAACCGGGACAGGGGGCACAGATACGCAGTATTTT.

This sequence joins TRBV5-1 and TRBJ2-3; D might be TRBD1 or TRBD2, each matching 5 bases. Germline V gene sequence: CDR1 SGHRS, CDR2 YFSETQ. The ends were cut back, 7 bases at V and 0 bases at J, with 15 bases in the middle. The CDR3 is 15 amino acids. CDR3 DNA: TGCGCCAGCGGGCCCGATGGGGGAAGCACAGATACGCAGTATTTT. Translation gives CASGPDGGSTDTQYF.

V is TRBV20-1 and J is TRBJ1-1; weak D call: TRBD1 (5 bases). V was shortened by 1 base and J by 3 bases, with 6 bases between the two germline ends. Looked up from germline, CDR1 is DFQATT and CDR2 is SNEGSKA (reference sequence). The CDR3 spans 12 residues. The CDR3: CSARAGDTEAFF. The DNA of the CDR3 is TGCAGTGCTAGAGCGGGGGACACTGAAGCTTTCTTT.

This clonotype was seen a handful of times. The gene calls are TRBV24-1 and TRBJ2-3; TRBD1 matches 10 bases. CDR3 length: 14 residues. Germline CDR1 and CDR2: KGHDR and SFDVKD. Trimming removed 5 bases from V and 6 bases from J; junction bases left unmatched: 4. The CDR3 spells CATSVGTGVDTQYF. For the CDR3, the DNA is TGTGCCACCAGTGTGGGGACAGGGGTCGATACGCAGTATTTT.

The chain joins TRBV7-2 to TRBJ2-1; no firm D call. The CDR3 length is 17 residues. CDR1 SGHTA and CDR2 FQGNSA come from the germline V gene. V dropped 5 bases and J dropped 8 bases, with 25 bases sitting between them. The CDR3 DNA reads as TGTGCCAGCAGCACCTGGTTGGCCCCCGACTCTTCGGATGAGCAGTTCTTC. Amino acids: CASSTWLAPDSSDEQFF.

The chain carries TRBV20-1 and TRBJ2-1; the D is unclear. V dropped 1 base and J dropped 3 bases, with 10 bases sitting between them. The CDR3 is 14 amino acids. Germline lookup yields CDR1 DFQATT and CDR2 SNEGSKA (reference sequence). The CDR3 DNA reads TGCAGTGCTAGAGGGTCGGCCGACTACAATGAGCAGTTCTTC. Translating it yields CSARGSADYNEQFF.

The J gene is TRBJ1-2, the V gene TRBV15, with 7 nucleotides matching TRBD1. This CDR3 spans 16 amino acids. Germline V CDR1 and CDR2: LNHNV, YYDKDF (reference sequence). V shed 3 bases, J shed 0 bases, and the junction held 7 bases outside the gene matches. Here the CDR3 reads CATSREQTGPNYGYTF. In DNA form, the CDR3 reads TGTGCCACCAGCAGGGAGCAGACAGGGCCTAACTATGGCTACACCTTC.